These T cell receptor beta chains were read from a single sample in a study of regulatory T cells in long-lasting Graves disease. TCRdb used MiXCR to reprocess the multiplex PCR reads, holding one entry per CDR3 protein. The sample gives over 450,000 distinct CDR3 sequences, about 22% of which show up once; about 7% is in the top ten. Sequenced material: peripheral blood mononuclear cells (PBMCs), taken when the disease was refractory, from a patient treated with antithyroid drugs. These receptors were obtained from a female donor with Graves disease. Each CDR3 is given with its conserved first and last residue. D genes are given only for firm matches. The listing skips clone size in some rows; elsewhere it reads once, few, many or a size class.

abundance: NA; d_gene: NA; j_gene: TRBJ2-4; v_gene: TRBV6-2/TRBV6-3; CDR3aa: CASSYDLAKNIQYF; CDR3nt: TGTGCCAGCAGTTACGATCTAGCCAAAAACATTCAGTACTTC
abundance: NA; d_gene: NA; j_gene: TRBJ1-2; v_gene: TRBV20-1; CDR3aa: CSARGAGNYGYTF; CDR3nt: TGCAGTGCTAGAGGAGCCGGAAACTATGGCTACACCTTC
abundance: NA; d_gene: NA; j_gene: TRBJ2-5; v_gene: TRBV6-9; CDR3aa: CASSFLPGLETQYF; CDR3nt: TGTGCCAGCAGTTTTCTCCCAGGATTGGAGACCCAGTACTTC
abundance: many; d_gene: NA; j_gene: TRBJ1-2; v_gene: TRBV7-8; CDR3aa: CASSEEGGSYGYTF; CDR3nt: TGTGCCAGCAGCGAAGAGGGGGGTTCCTATGGCTACACCTTC
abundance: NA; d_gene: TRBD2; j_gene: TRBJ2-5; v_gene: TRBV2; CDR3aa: CASSGRAGGLSYF; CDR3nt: TGTGCCAGCAGTGGAAGAGCGGGGGGGCTGTCCTACTTC
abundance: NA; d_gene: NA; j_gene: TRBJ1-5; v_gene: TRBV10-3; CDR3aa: CAISESGGNQPQHF; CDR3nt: TGTGCCATCAGTGAGTCTGGGGGGAATCAGCCCCAGCATTTT
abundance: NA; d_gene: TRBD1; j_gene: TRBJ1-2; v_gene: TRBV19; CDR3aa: CASSMAPMDRVYGYTF; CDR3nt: TGTGCCAGTAGTATGGCCCCAATGGACAGGGTGTATGGCTACACCTTC
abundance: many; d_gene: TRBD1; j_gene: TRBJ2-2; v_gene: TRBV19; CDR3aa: CASTKGQGNTGELFF; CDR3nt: TGTGCCAGCACCAAGGGACAGGGGAACACCGGGGAGCTGTTTTTT
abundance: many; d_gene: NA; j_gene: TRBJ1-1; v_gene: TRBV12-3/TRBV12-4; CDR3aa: CASSLGGLDTEAFF; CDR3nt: TGTGCCAGCAGTTTAGGGGGGCTTGACACTGAAGCTTTCTTT
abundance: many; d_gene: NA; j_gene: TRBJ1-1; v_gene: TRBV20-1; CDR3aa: CSARGLLQKEAFF; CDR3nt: TGCAGTGCTAGAGGTCTACTCCAGAAGGAGGCTTTCTTT
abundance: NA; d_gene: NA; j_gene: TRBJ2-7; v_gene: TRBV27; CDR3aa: CASSFVGTYEQYF; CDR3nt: TGTGCCAGCAGTTTTGTAGGGACCTACGAGCAGTACTTC
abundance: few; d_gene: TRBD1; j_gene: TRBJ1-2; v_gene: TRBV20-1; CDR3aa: CSARDRGGVYGYTF; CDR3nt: TGCAGTGCTCGAGACAGGGGTGGGGTTTATGGCTACACCTTC
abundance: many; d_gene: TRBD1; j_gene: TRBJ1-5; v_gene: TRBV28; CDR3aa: CASRQGGNQPQHF; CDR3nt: TGTGCCAGCCGACAGGGTGGCAATCAGCCCCAGCATTTT
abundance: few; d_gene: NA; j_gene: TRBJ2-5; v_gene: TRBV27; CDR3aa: CASNSRPQETQYF; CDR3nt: TGTGCCAGCAATTCCCGGCCCCAAGAGACCCAGTACTTC
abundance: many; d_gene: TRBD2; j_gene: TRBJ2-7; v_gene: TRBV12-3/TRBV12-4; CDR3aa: CASGFFGLAGGPTYEQYF; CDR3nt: TGTGCCAGCGGATTCTTCGGACTAGCGGGAGGGCCTACCTACGAGCAGTACTTC
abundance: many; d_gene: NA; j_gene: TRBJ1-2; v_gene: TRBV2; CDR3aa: CASRPSSGTLMSYTF; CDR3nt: TGTGCCAGCAGGCCTTCGAGCGGGACTCTAATGAGCTACACCTTC
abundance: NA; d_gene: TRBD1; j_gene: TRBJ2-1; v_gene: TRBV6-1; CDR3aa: CASRDHGTGGDNEQFF; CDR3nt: TGTGCCAGCAGAGACCACGGGACAGGGGGTGATAATGAGCAGTTCTTC
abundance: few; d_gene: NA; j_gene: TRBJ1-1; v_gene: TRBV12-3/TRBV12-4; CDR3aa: CASSFGGSWGTEAFF; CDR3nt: TGTGCCAGCAGTTTCGGTGGCTCTTGGGGCACTGAAGCTTTCTTT
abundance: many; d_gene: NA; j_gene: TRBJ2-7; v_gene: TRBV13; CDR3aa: CASSWDPKREQYF; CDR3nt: TGTGCCAGCAGTTGGGACCCCAAGCGGGAGCAGTACTTC
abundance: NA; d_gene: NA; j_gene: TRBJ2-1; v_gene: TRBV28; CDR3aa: CASSFLGDSYNEQFF; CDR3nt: TGTGCCAGCAGTTTCCTAGGCGACTCCTACAATGAGCAGTTCTTC
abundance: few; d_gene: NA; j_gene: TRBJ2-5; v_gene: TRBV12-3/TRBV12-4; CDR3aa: CATTRGGGGETQYF; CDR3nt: TGTGCCACGACTAGGGGAGGGGGCGGAGAGACCCAGTACTTC
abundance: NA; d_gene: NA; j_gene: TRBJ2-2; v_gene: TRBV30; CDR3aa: CAWSVPRDAGELFF; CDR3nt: TGTGCCTGGAGTGTACCCCGGGACGCCGGGGAGCTGTTTTTT
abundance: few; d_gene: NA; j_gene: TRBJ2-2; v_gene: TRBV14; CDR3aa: CASSQARYTGELFF; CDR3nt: TGTGCCAGCAGCCAAGCGCGTTACACCGGGGAGCTGTTTTTT
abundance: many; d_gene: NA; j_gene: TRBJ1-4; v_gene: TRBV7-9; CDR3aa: CASSLKAIPPDEKLFF; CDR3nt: TGTGCCAGCAGCTTAAAGGCTATCCCGCCGGATGAAAAACTGTTTTTT
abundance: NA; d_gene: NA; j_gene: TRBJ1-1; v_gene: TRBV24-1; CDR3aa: CATSDPGQDTEAFF; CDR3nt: TGTGCCACCAGTGATCCGGGACAAGACACTGAAGCTTTCTTT
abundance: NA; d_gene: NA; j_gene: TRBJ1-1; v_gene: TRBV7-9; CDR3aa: CASSSNSLLNTEAFF; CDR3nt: TGTGCCAGCAGTTCTAACAGTCTATTGAACACTGAAGCTTTCTTT
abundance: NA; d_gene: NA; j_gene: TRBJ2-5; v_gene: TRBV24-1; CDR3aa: CATKDRKKGTQYF; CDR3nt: TGTGCCACCAAGGACAGAAAGAAGGGGACCCAGTACTTC
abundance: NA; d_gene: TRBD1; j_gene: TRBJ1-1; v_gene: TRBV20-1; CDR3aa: CSASLPGGHYTEAFF; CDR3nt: TGCAGTGCTAGTCTTCCAGGGGGCCATTACACTGAAGCTTTCTTT
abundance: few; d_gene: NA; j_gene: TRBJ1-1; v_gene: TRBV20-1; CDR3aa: CSARGVSGGEAFF; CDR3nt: TGCAGTGCTAGAGGAGTCAGCGGAGGTGAAGCTTTCTTT
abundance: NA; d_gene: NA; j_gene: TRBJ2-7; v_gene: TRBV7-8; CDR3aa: CASSSAWRSSYEQYF; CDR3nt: TGTGCCAGCAGCTCCGCATGGAGGAGCTCCTACGAGCAGTACTTC
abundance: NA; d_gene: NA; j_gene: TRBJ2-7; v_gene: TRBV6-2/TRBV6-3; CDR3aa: CASSFGTHRSYEQYF; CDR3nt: TGTGCCAGCAGTTTTGGGACTCATCGCTCCTACGAGCAGTACTTC
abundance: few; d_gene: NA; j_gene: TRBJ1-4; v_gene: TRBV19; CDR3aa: CASRSGYTNEKLFF; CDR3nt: TGTGCCAGTAGATCGGGGTACACTAATGAAAAACTGTTTTTT
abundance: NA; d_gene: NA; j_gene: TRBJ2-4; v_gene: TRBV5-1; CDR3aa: CASSSAGTKANIQYF; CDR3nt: TGCGCCAGCAGCTCGGCCGGGACAAAGGCGAACATTCAGTACTTC
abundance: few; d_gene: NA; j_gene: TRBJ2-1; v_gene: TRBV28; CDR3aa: CASSSPGDRSYNEQFF; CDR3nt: TGTGCCAGCAGTTCCCCCGGCGACCGTTCCTACAATGAGCAGTTCTTC
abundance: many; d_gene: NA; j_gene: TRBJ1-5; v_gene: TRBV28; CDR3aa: CASSSYGTLSDGGNQPQHF; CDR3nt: TGTGCCAGCAGTTCCTATGGGACTTTGTCGGACGGGGGCAATCAGCCCCAGCATTTT
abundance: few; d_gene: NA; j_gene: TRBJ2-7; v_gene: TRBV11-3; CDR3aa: CASSPGSASSYEQYF; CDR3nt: TGTGCCAGCAGCCCCGGGTCCGCCAGCTCCTACGAGCAGTACTTC
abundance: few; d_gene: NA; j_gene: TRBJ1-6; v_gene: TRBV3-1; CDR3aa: CASSQDDYGSPLHF; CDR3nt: TGTGCCAGCAGCCAAGATGATTATGGATCACCCCTCCACTTT
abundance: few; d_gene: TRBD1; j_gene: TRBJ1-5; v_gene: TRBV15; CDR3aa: CATSPTGHNQPQHF; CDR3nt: TGTGCCACCAGCCCGACAGGGCATAATCAGCCCCAGCATTTT
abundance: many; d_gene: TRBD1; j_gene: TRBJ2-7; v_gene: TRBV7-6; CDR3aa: CASSQDRGLYEQYF; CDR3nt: TGTGCCAGCAGCCAAGACAGGGGGCTCTACGAGCAGTACTTC
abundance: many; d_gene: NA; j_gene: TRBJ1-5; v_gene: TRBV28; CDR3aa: CASSERSERVQPQHF; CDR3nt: TGTGCCAGCAGCGAGCGTAGCGAGAGGGTCCAGCCCCAGCATTTT
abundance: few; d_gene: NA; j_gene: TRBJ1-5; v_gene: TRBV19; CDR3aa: CASSDSGGNQPQHF; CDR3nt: TGTGCCAGCAGTGATTCGGGGGGCAATCAGCCCCAGCATTTT
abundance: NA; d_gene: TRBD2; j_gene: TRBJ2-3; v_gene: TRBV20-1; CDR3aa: CSASSSPSGRADTQYF; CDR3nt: TGCAGTGCTTCCTCCTCTCCTAGCGGGAGGGCAGATACGCAGTATTTT
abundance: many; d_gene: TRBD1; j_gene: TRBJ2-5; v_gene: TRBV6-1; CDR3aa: CASSVEGQGRMKTQYF; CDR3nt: TGTGCCAGCAGTGTAGAAGGACAGGGCAGGATGAAGACCCAGTACTTC
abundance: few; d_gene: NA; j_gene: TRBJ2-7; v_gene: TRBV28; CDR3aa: CASKEGQSYEQYF; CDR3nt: TGTGCCAGCAAGGAGGGGCAGTCCTACGAGCAGTACTTC
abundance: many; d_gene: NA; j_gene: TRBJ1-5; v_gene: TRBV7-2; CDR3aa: CASSLNGWTVRNQPQHF; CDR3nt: TGTGCCAGCAGCTTAAATGGTTGGACAGTACGCAATCAGCCCCAGCATTTT
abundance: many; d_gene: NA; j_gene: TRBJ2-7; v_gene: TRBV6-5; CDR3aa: CASSYDRLTYEQYF; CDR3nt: TGTGCCAGCAGTTACGACAGGCTTACCTACGAGCAGTACTTC
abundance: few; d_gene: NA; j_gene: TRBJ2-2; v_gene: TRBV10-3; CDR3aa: CAIRLTDRFSTGELFF; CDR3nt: TGTGCCATCCGACTGACAGACCGATTCTCGACCGGGGAGCTGTTTTTT
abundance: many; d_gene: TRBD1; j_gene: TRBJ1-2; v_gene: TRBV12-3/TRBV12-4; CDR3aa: CASSHPTQGDYGYTF; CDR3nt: TGTGCCAGCAGCCACCCAACGCAGGGGGACTATGGCTACACCTTC
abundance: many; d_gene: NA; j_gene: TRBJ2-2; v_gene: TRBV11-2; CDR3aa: CASSFEGLELFF; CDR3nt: TGTGCCAGCAGCTTCGAAGGGTTGGAGCTGTTTTTT
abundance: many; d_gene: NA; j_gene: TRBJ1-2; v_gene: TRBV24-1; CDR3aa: CATSDGAWGGNYGYTF; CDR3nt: TGTGCCACCAGTGATGGAGCGTGGGGGGGTAACTATGGCTACACCTTC
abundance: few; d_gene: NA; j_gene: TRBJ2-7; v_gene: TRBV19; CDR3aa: CASKRAGQGTSYEQYF; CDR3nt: TGTGCCAGTAAGAGGGCCGGGCAGGGCACTTCCTACGAGCAGTACTTC